This T cell receptor (beta chain) was retrieved from a study of shared clonotypes between healthy human individuals. Across the study: For every donor, three CD4 naive, three CD4 memory, two CD8 naive and one CD8 memory plates were used. Findings and caveats of the study: Only a few donors were included, so the genetic and exposure-history diversity represented was limited. Around 5.3% of naive CD4 clonotypes were shared across four donors.

Per the original methods: Filtering differed since immunoSEQ provided only junctions, with no quality scores. Measured with immunoSEQ multiplex PCR; TCRdb has only the in-frame clones, and not every one. The V and J calls and clone size come from that table; D and trimming were worked out from the DNA. Seen here are around 600,000 clones, around 97% observed once, and the top ten hold 0.045% to 0.07%. Trimming took 0 bases from V and 9 from J, leaving 10 bases between them. The germline gives CDR1 SGHRS, CDR2 YFSETQ. The CDR3 consists of 13 residues. A note on this clone: Its specificity is not known.

The receptor's source is a woman aged 25 to 39 in good health. The rearrangement joins TRBV5-1 to TRBJ2-1; no clear D gene. Sequences were obtained from naive CD4+ T cells sorted from blood. Subset defined: CD45RA+ positively selected. The CDR3 region is CASSLVSDGEQFF. CDR3 coding DNA: TGCGCCAGCAGCTTGGTTTCGGACGGTGAGCAGTTCTTC.